This T cell receptor (beta chain) was found in a study of blood T cell repertoires in COVID-19. Whole-study context: From the United States, Italy and Spain came samples of acute and convalescent COVID-19.

The length of the CDR3 is 15 residues. Germline CDR1 and CDR2: MNHEY and SVGAGI. Trimming stripped 7 bases from V and 2 bases from J, with 15 bases between. Original processing notes: Nucleated cell number was recorded as an estimate derived from reference gene primer amplification. TCRdb's copy holds only in-frame clones and misses some; the assay was immunoSEQ multiplex PCR. V, J and clone size were drawn from that table, and D and trimming were deduced from the DNA. The repertoire holds some 270,000 clones, with around 82% as singletons. Sequencing used peripheral blood. The chain has TRBV6-5 and TRBJ2-1, with no clear D. The clonotype was recovered from a human donor with COVID-19, enrolled during active disease. The donor label of this sample is uncertain. In DNA, the CDR3 is TGTGCCAGCAATTTGCAGCGAGATGCCTACAATGAGCAGTTCTTC. This sequence encodes CASNLQRDAYNEQFF.